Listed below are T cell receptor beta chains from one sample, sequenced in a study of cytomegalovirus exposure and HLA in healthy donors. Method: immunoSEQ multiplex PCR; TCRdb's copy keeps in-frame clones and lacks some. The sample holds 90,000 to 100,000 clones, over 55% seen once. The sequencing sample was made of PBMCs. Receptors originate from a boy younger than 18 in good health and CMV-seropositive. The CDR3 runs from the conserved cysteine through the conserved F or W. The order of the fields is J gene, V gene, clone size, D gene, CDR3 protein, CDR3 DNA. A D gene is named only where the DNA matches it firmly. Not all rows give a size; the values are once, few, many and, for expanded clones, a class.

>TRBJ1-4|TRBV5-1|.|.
CASSLAGQGANEKLFF
TGCGCCAGCAGCTTGGCAGGCCAAGGGGCTAATGAAAAACTGTTTTTT
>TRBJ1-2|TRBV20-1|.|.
CSAREAYGYTF
TGCAGTGCTAGGGAGGCCTATGGCTACACCTTC
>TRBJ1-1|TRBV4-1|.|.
CASSQGQSEAFF
TGCGCCAGCAGCCAAGGACAGAGTGAAGCTTTCTTT
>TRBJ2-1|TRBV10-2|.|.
CASTWAANNEQFF
TGCGCCAGCACCTGGGCAGCAAACAATGAGCAGTTCTTC
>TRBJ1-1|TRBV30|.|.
CAWSTQGRSTEAFF
TGTGCCTGGAGCACACAAGGGAGGAGCACTGAAGCTTTCTTT
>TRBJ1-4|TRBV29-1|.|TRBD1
CSVSTGTGNEKLFF
TGCAGCGTCAGCACCGGGACAGGGAATGAAAAACTGTTTTTT
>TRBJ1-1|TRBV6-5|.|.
CASSYLRASEAFF
TGTGCCAGCAGTTACCTCAGGGCGAGTGAAGCTTTCTTT
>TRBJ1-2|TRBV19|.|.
CASSIQGWQYYGYTF
TGTGCCAGTAGTATACAGGGTTGGCAGTACTATGGCTACACCTTC
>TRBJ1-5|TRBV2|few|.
CASSIGNGGQPQHF
TGTGCCAGCAGTATCGGGAACGGGGGTCAGCCCCAGCATTTT
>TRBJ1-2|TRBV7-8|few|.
CASSPDSNYGYTF
TGTGCCAGCAGCCCGGACAGTAACTATGGCTACACCTTC
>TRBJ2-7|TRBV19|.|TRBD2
CASSPTPFSGGALEQYF
TGTGCCAGTAGTCCAACCCCCTTCAGCGGGGGGGCCCTCGAGCAGTACTTC
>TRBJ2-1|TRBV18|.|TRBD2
CASLLTSGQNEQFF
TGTGCCAGCCTGTTGACTAGCGGACAGAATGAGCAGTTCTTC
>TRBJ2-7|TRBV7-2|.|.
CASSDTFYEQYF
TGTGCCAGCAGCGACACCTTCTACGAGCAGTACTTC
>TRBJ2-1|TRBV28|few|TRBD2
CASNYRGLAGYNEQFF
TGTGCCAGCAATTATAGGGGACTAGCGGGGTACAATGAGCAGTTCTTC
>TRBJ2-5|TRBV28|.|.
CASSRTGLIETQYF
TGTGCCAGCTCCAGAACAGGGTTAATAGAGACCCAGTACTTC